This T cell receptor beta chain was identified during a study of OX40 agonist ivuxolimab in advanced cancers. Study-wide context: Three patients responded partially, comprising one with hepatocellular carcinoma and two with cutaneous melanoma.

The data were produced by immunoSEQ multiplex PCR, yet TCRdb's version contains in-frame clones alone and is incomplete. The sample lists tens of thousands of clones; 88% were seen once. Trimming removed 0 bases from V and 2 bases from J, with 9 bases in between. The germline V gene encodes CDR1 KGHSH and CDR2 LQKENI. This CDR3 comprises 15 residues. The sequencing here drew on CD4+ or CD8+ T cells sorted from blood, taken in a trial of the OX40 agonist ivuxolimab. This TCR derives from an adult with an advanced solid tumor such as melanoma, head and neck, liver or kidney cancer. The chain carries TRBV18 and TRBJ2-3; no clear D gene. CDR3 region: CASSPPGSFTDTQYF. The CDR3, as DNA: TGTGCCAGCTCACCACCGGGCAGCTTCACAGATACGCAGTATTTT.